The T cell receptor beta chain under discussion was sequenced for a study of T cells after yellow fever vaccination. Turning to the study itself: The authors prepared low-cell-number fractions using SMART-Seq v4 Ultra Low Input. Study outcomes and limitations: Reappearing after the booster were most of the clones from primary vaccination (around 96% CD4, 88% CD8). Abundant clonotypes from the bulk population could have been carried over as contaminants into FACS-sorted repertoires.

As to this clonotype: Its antigen is currently unknown. Its ends do not fully match the called genes, so a read error is possible.

Researchers made TCR cDNA using 5'RACE template switching, and this step added a universal primer site and UMIs. MiXCR, run by TCRdb on the 5' RACE reads, gives a single entry per CDR3 protein. The sample holds roughly 350,000 distinct CDR3 sequences, roughly 4.3% seen once. The origin of this receptor is a man between 18 and 35 years old who received the YFV17D yellow fever vaccine. The input for sequencing was PBMCs, taken 5 days after the yellow fever booster vaccination.

CDR3 residues: CASSVDGGRNYGHTF. The CDR3 DNA sequence: TGTGCCAGTAGTGTCGACGGGGGGCGTAACTATGGCCACACCTTC. The chain links TRBV19 to TRBJ1-2; D perhaps matches TRBD1 (6 bases). The CDR3 totals 15 residues. Germline CDR1 and CDR2: LNHDA and SQIVND (reference sequence).